These 22 T cell receptor beta chains were sequenced from one sample in a study of identical twins. In TCRdb, the 5' RACE reads were re-called with MiXCR into one record per CDR3 protein. The repertoire has around 480,000 distinct CDR3 sequences, 14% of them found once; the top ten carry over 0.5%. The sample also formed part of further work on yellow fever vaccine responses in identical twins.

The sample taken for sequencing was CD4+ T cells sorted from blood. These receptors all come from a woman between 18 and 29 years old in good health.

J is TRBJ2-3 and V is TRBV11-2, with D tentatively TRBD1 or TRBD2 (5 bases each). The CDR3 contains 17 residues. Trimming shortened V by 4 bases and J by 0 bases, and 17 bases separated the two germline ends. CDR1 and CDR2 (germline): SGHAT, FQNNGV. CDR3 sequence (DNA): TGTGCCAGCAGCTCAGGGAAGTGGGGGTCTAGCACAGATACGCAGTATTTT. This encodes CASSSGKWGSSTDTQYF. Complete variable domain (other parts from reference TRBV11-2 and TRBJ2-3): EAGVAQSPRYKIIEKRQSVAFWCNPISGHATLYWYQQILGQGPKLLIQFQNNGVVDDSQLPKDRFSAERLKGVDSTLKIQPAKLEDSAVYLCASSSGKWGSSTDTQYFGPGTRLTVL.

This clonotype showed up just a few times. The V and J genes are TRBV20-1 and TRBJ1-6; the D is unclear. CDR1 and CDR2 from the germline V gene are DFQATT and SNEGSKA (reference sequence). The V and J ends lost 6 bases and 14 bases respectively, with 20 bases between them. The CDR3 sequence is 13 residues long. As DNA, the CDR3 is TGCAGTGCCCGGGAGGGAAGTTTTTTAACCCTCCACTTT. Its protein product is CSAREGSFLTLHF.

The chain links TRBV21-1 to TRBJ2-7. TRBV21-1 is a pseudogene segment. The CDR3 spans 9 residues. CDR3 sequence reads: CTFSYEQYF. Here the CDR3 DNA reads TGTACTTTCTCCTACGAGCAGTACTTC.

A few counts support this clonotype. The chain joins TRBV5-6 to TRBJ2-3; TRBD2 might be the D (5 bases). Trimming took 5 bases from V and 1 from J, leaving 14 bases between them. CDR1 is SGHDT and CDR2 is YYEEEE in the germline V gene. The CDR3 covers 15 residues. CDR3 nucleotides: TGTGCCAGCAGGGCAGTAGCGCCCCGCACAGATACGCAGTATTTT. Protein: CASRAVAPRTDTQYF.

The CDR3 bases are TGTGCCAGCAGGAGGAGGCCGAACACCGGGGAGCTGTTTTTT. Translation gives CASRRRPNTGELFF. This rearrangement joins TRBV5-6 to TRBJ2-2; D perhaps matches TRBD2 (5 bases). Germline CDR1 is SGHDT and CDR2 is YYEEEE. The V end lost 5 bases, the J end lost 0 bases, and 8 bases lay between the germline ends. The CDR3 extends over 14 amino acids.

In this sample, this clonotype turned up a few times. V and J are TRBV4-2 and TRBJ2-2; D possibly matches TRBD1 or TRBD2 (5 bases each). The ends were cut back, 4 bases at V and 7 bases at J, with 28 bases in the middle. Germline V gene lookup returns CDR1 LGHNA and CDR2 YNFKEQ. CDR3 length: 19 residues. CDR3 region: CASSPRGSYRVAERGELFF. The CDR3 DNA sequence: TGTGCCAGCAGCCCCCGGGGCAGTTATAGGGTCGCTGAGCGCGGGGAGCTGTTTTTT.

This clonotype has ten or more counts. V gene TRBV5-1 combines with J gene TRBJ2-2; no definite D call. Trimming shortened V by 0 bases and J by 0 bases, and 6 bases separated the two germline ends. CDR1 SGHRS and CDR2 YFSETQ come from the germline V gene. The CDR3 spans 15 residues. The CDR3 bases are TGCGCCAGCAGCTTGGGTCGGGCGAACACCGGGGAGCTGTTTTTT. Translating it yields CASSLGRANTGELFF.

A few counts support this clonotype. The CDR3 reads CASTLRGDTQYF. For the CDR3, the DNA is TGCGCCAGCACCTTAAGGGGGGATACGCAGTATTTT. The chain couples TRBV5-1 to TRBJ2-3, with a weak D call TRBD1 (6 bases). CDR1 SGHRS and CDR2 YFSETQ come from the germline V gene. Trimming removed 6 bases at V and 6 bases at J, with 11 bases between. The CDR3 consists of 12 residues.

The CDR3 loop is CASSPRQDSRNYEQYF. The CDR3 coding sequence is TGCGCCAGCAGCCCCCGACAGGACAGCCGGAATTACGAGCAGTACTTC. The chain links TRBV5-1 to TRBJ2-7, with D possibly matching TRBD1 (6 bases). CDR1 and CDR2 from the germline V gene are SGHRS and YFSETQ. The CDR3 spans 16 residues. V lost 4 bases, J lost 4 bases, and 21 bases lay in between.

This clonotype has more than one count but fewer than ten. The chain joins TRBV6-4 to TRBJ2-2, with TRBD2 identical over 8 bases. This CDR3 region has 14 residues. Germline V lookup: CDR1 MRHNA, CDR2 SNTAGT. The J segment lost 3 bases and the V segment lost 3 bases, leaving 0 bases of the junction unmatched. In DNA form, the CDR3 reads TGTGCCAGCAGTGAAGCGGGGGACACCGGGGAGCTGTTTTTT. The encoded protein is CASSEAGDTGELFF.

Here the CDR3 reads CASSYKRGDNEQFF. DNA for the CDR3: TGTGCCAGCAGTTACAAGCGGGGGGACAATGAGCAGTTCTTC. The V and J genes are TRBV6-5 and TRBJ2-1, with 9 positions matching TRBD2. There are 14 residues in the CDR3. Germline V gene data show CDR1 as MNHEY and CDR2 as SVGAGI. The trim removed 2 bases at V and 5 bases at J, leaving 1 base unmatched.

The chain carries TRBV11-2 and TRBJ2-7, with 9 bases aligning to TRBD2. This CDR3 comprises 14 residues. V lost 5 bases to trimming and J lost 7 bases; unmatched junction nucleotides: 9. Germline V gene data show CDR1 as SGHAT and CDR2 as FQNNGV. This chain's CDR3 is CASSLSGTSREQYF. CDR3 sequence (DNA): TGTGCCAGCAGCCTTTCCGGGACTAGCCGAGAGCAGTACTTC.

J is TRBJ2-3 and V is TRBV6-2 or TRBV6-3, with 13 bases matching TRBD2. CDR1 is MNHEY and CDR2 is SVGEGT in the germline V gene. V shed 5 bases and J 2 bases; nucleotides not matched to a gene: 7. This CDR3 contains 17 residues. The CDR3 protein is CASSNGLAGEITDTQYF. As DNA, the CDR3 is TGTGCCAGCAGTAACGGACTAGCGGGAGAGATCACAGATACGCAGTATTTT.

V is TRBV20-1 and J is TRBJ1-2; 10 bases fit TRBD1. The CDR3 runs 14 residues. Per germline, CDR1 DFQATT and CDR2 SNEGSKA (reference sequence). V lost 1 base and J lost 7; bases outside the gene matches: 6. DNA of the CDR3: TGCAGTGCTAGAGGTTTGACAGGGGGCGCTGGCTACACCTTC. Amino acid sequence: CSARGLTGGAGYTF.

This chain links TRBV9 with TRBJ2-5, with D possibly being TRBD1 (6 bases). Germline CDR1 SGDLS, CDR2 YYNGEE. This CDR3 is built from 14 residues. V shed 0 bases and J shed 3 bases, with 9 bases lying between them. The CDR3 coding sequence is TGTGCCAGCAGCGTAGGCCCAGGGGAAGAGACCCAGTACTTC. It encodes CASSVGPGEETQYF.

This clonotype was seen only a few times. The chain couples TRBV20-1 to TRBJ2-1; TRBD2 matches 7 bases. This CDR3 contains 12 residues. Germline CDR1 and CDR2: DFQATT and SNEGSKA (reference sequence). With V trimmed by 6 bases and J by 7 bases, 6 bases remained unmatched. The CDR3 spells CSATRGVNEQFF. As DNA, the CDR3 is TGCAGTGCCACCCGGGGGGTTAATGAGCAGTTCTTC.

The rearrangement joins TRBV25-1 to TRBJ2-5, with 12 bases identical to TRBD2. The junction had 11 bases not matched to a gene; V was cut back by 4 bases and J by 5 bases. CDR1 MGHDK and CDR2 SYGVNS come from the germline V gene. The CDR3 length is 17 residues. CDR3 nucleotides: TGTGCCAGCAGTGTCCTAGCGGGGGGGAAAATGGGGGAGACCCAGTACTTC. It codes for CASSVLAGGKMGETQYF.

A few counts support this clonotype. V and J are TRBV5-1 and TRBJ2-7; D gene ambiguous. Germline loops: CDR1 SGHRS, CDR2 YFSETQ. V lost 5 bases and J lost 2, with 11 bases in between. The CDR3 is 13 residues long. CDR3 bases: TGCGCCAGCAGTTATGACTTAACCTACGAGCAGTACTTC. Residues: CASSYDLTYEQYF.

This clonotype was seen only a few times. This rearrangement joins TRBV7-9 to TRBJ2-1; the match to TRBD2 covers 10 bases. Germline V CDR1 and CDR2: SEHNR, FQNEAQ (reference sequence). The CDR3 is 13 amino acids. V lost 7 bases, J lost 8 bases, and 5 bases stayed unmatched. In DNA, the CDR3 is TGTGCCAGCATTTCTAGCGGGAGTTATGAGCAGTTCTTC. Encoded protein: CASISSGSYEQFF.

This clonotype turned up a few times. The chain couples TRBV19 to TRBJ2-2; D gene uncertain. This CDR3 is built from 14 residues. Germline CDR1 is LNHDA and CDR2 is SQIVND (reference sequence). Deletions cut 7 bases from V and 4 bases from J, with 13 bases between. The CDR3 reads CASNTPVPTGELFF. CDR3 nucleotide sequence: TGTGCCAGTAACACTCCGGTGCCCACCGGGGAGCTGTTTTTT.

The V and J genes are TRBV7-6 and TRBJ2-1; 7 nucleotides match TRBD1. Germline values: CDR1 SGHVS, CDR2 FNYEAQ. The CDR3 is made up of 16 amino acids. J lost 7 bases, V lost 4 bases, and 13 bases had no gene match. CDR3 coding DNA: TGTGCCAGCAGCTCACCTGAGGGGGCTGTCGGTAATGAGCAGTTCTTC. It translates to CASSSPEGAVGNEQFF. Together with reference TRBV7-6 and TRBJ2-1, the CDR3 gives the full variable domain: GAGVSQSPRYKVTKRGQDVALRCDPISGHVSLYWYRQALGQGPEFLTYFNYEAQQDKSGLPNDRFSAERPEGSISTLTIQRTEQRDSAMYRCASSSPEGAVGNEQFFGPGTRLTVL.

This clonotype was counted between two and nine times. The chain is built from TRBV4-3 and TRBJ1-1, with no clear D. Trimming shortened V by 0 bases and J by 7 bases, and 15 bases separated the two germline ends. The CDR3 spans 15 residues. Germline-derived CDR1 and CDR2 are LGHNA and YSLEER. CDR3: CASSQEWSRGSEAFF. CDR3 nucleotides: TGCGCCAGCAGCCAAGAATGGTCACGGGGTAGTGAAGCTTTCTTT.